This T cell receptor (beta chain) is drawn from a study of blood T cell repertoires in COVID-19. Study-wide background: Acute and convalescent COVID-19 specimens originated in the United States, Italy and Spain.

Trimming pared 2 bases from V and 2 bases from J, leaving 9 bases between. Germline V CDR1 and CDR2: KGHSH, LQKENI. The CDR3 has 14 amino acids. As processed by the authors: Estimation of nucleated cell counts relied on the amplification of reference gene primers. Using immunoSEQ multiplex PCR, the repertoire was profiled, and TCRdb retains in-frame clones only, with some absent. V, J and clone size are those of that table, while D and trimming were read from the DNA. The data show over 350,000 clones, around 89% seen once. V and J are TRBV18 and TRBJ2-5; D is ambiguous. The sequence was obtained from a woman in her thirties with acute or convalescent COVID-19. Sequenced material: peripheral blood. The CDR3: CASSPIRSQETQYF. The CDR3 DNA sequence: TGTGCCAGCTCACCAATCAGATCGCAAGAGACCCAGTACTTC.